This entry concerns a single T cell receptor beta chain. This record comes from a study of blood T cell repertoires in COVID-19. On the study more broadly: There were acute and convalescent COVID-19 samples, and they came from the United States, Italy and Spain. From T cells, B-cell-depleted T cells, or PBMCs came the material, which was cDNA or gDNA.

Study processing details: Researchers report that nucleated cell counts were estimated from reference gene primer amplification. Measured with immunoSEQ multiplex PCR; TCRdb has only the in-frame clones, and not every one. V and J calls and clone size follow that table, whereas D and trimming were derived from the DNA. Here the sample spans approximately 72,000 clones, about four fifths being singletons. The CDR3 contains 14 residues. The V gene's germline CDR1 is SGHRS and CDR2 YFSETQ. After removal of 10 bases from V and 6 bases from J, the junction contained 14 bases not matched to a gene. The sequencing sample was made of peripheral blood. This clonotype originated in a man between 45 and 60 years old with active COVID-19. The genes are TRBV5-1 and TRBJ2-3, with 7 bases aligning to TRBD2. This CDR3 is CASTDPGGGDTQYF. In DNA form, the CDR3 reads TGCGCCTCGACCGACCCGGGAGGTGGGGATACGCAGTATTTT.